These 11 T cell receptor beta chains were sequenced from one sample in a study of blood T cell repertoires in COVID-19 (dated by TCRdb to the early 2020s). Receptors were amplified or captured by the immunoSEQ multiplex PCR assay. The table comes from immuneACCESS by way of TCRdb, which keeps in-frame sequences with V and J called. Part of the clones is missing from these tables; in studies checked, under half for an unresolved V gene and the rest for unknown reasons. This sample has approximately 82,000 clones in its table, and roughly 80% of those were observed once. Of the sample, 35% to 40% falls within the top ten clones. The sequencing input was peripheral blood. All receptors come from a woman aged 70-85 years with acute or convalescent COVID-19.

The genes are TRBV9 and TRBJ2-7; D is possibly TRBD2 (6 bases). The CDR3 consists of 15 residues. Trimming took off 0 bases at V and 2 bases at J, with 12 bases between the two ends. CDR1 and CDR2 from the germline V gene are SGDLS and YYNGEE. CDR3 sequence (DNA): TGTGCCAGCAGCGTAGGAGCGGGTCCTGCCTACGAGCAGTACTTC. Protein: CASSVGAGPAYEQYF.

Comment on this clone: Other DNA sequences within the sample encode an identical CDR3. The V gene is TRBV5-1, the J gene TRBJ2-5, with TRBD2 matching 9 bases. The V gene end was trimmed by 0 bases and the J gene end by 4 bases; junction bases not matched to a gene: 1. Germline-derived CDR1 and CDR2 are SGHRS and YFSETQ. CDR3 length: 14 amino acids. CDR3 amino acids: CASSLALAGETQYF. The CDR3 DNA follows: TGCGCCAGCAGCTTGGCACTAGCGGGAGAGACCCAGTACTTC.

The rearrangement uses TRBV10-3 and TRBJ2-3; TRBD2 matches 7 bases. The germline CDR1 and CDR2 sequences are ENHRY and SYGVKD. With 6 bases clipped from V and 3 bases from J, the junction kept 6 bases outside the gene matches. This CDR3 has 14 residues. CDR3 coding DNA: TGTGCCATCAGCCCTGGACTAGTGACAGATACGCAGTATTTT. Translated: CAISPGLVTDTQYF.

The chain is built from TRBV19 and TRBJ2-7, with TRBD2 as a possible D gene (6 bases). CDR1 is LNHDA, CDR2 SQIVND, per germline (reference sequence). The CDR3 has 14 amino acids. Trimming left V 2 bases short and J 5 bases short, with 13 bases between. The CDR3 DNA reads TGTGCCAGTAGTATATCGCGGGGAGGAGACGAGCAGTACTTC. As protein: CASSISRGGDEQYF.

The CDR3 spells CASSGRRGNSPLHF. CDR3 nucleotides: TGTGCCAGCAGCGGACGAAGGGGGAATTCACCCCTCCACTTT. This chain joins TRBV2 and TRBJ1-6; possibly TRBD1 for D (6 bases). Trimming shortened V by 6 bases and J by 7 bases, and 13 bases separated the two germline ends. CDR3 length equals 14 residues. Germline V gene data show CDR1 as SNHLY and CDR2 as FYNNEI.

This chain joins TRBV6-1 and TRBJ1-3; D call uncertain. The CDR3 covers 15 residues. Germline V CDR1 and CDR2: MNHNS, SASEGT. The V and J ends lost 1 base and 0 bases respectively, with 7 bases between them. CDR3 sequence: CASSEGPFSGNTIYF. The CDR3 region has the DNA TGTGCCAGCAGTGAAGGTCCGTTCTCTGGAAACACCATATATTTT.

This clone was detected many times. The V call is TRBV5-6, the J call TRBJ2-3; a weak D match, TRBD1 (6 bases). Germline V gene lookup returns CDR1 SGHDT and CDR2 YYEEEE. The CDR3 has 15 residues. V lost 2 bases and J lost 2, with 12 bases in between. CDR3 residues: CASSLGTHYTDTQYF. Written as DNA, the CDR3 is TGTGCCAGCAGCTTAGGGACACATTACACAGATACGCAGTATTTT.

The chain combines TRBV11-2 with TRBJ2-7, with D perhaps TRBD1 (6 bases). V lost 1 base, J lost 4 bases, and 14 bases lay in between. The CDR3 is 15 residues long. The germline V gene encodes CDR1 SGHAT and CDR2 FQNNGV. CDR3 sequence (DNA): TGTGCCAGCAGCTTAGGGGCAGGGGAAGCGTACGAGCAGTACTTC. Translated, it gives CASSLGAGEAYEQYF.

The chain links TRBV30 to TRBJ2-3; weak D call: TRBD2 (5 bases). The CDR3 is made up of 14 amino acids. CDR1 and CDR2 (germline): GTSNPN, SVGIG (reference sequence). V gave up 2 bases and J gave up 2 bases, with 11 bases separating them. The CDR3 spells CAWSSGGSTDTQYF. For the CDR3, the DNA is TGTGCCTGGAGTTCCGGAGGTTCCACAGATACGCAGTATTTT.

The chain couples TRBV4-2 to TRBJ2-3, with 7 nucleotides matching TRBD2. The CDR3 runs 16 residues. V lost 1 base and J lost 5; bases outside the gene matches: 9. From germline, CDR1 is LGHNA and CDR2 YNFKEQ. As DNA, the CDR3 is TGTGCCAGCAGCCAAGGGGGTCTAGCGGAGGGAGATACGCAGTATTTT. The encoded protein is CASSQGGLAEGDTQYF.

V and J are TRBV7-2 and TRBJ2-1; 12 nucleotides match TRBD2. Losses at the gene ends were 5 bases for V and 8 bases for J; bases not matched to a gene: 4. The CDR3 is 14 amino acids. Germline CDR1 and CDR2: SGHTA and FQGNSA. Written as DNA, the CDR3 is TGTGCCAGCAGCCCAACTAGCGGGAGGCATGAGCAGTTCTTC. This codes for CASSPTSGRHEQFF. Full variable domain (remainder filled in from reference TRBV7-2 and TRBJ2-1): GAGVSQSPSNKVTEKGKDVELRCDPISGHTALYWYRQSLGQGLEFLIYFQGNSAPDKSGLPSDRFSAERTGGSVSTLTIQRTQQEDSAVYLCASSPTSGRHEQFFGPGTRLTVL.